The 27 T cell receptor beta chains below come from one sample, sequenced in a study of technical replicates of blood from a few donors. Method: immunoSEQ multiplex PCR; TCRdb's copy keeps in-frame clones and lacks some. The data show 70,000 to 80,000 clones, 91% seen once. Sample: T cells isolated from PBMCs. These receptors all stem from a human donor in good health. Some clones in this sample may be carry-over from other donors' samples.

The rearrangement joins TRBV7-9 to TRBJ1-1; maybe TRBD1 (5 bases). CDR1 and CDR2 from the germline V gene are SEHNR and FQNEAQ (reference sequence). The CDR3 consists of 14 residues. The V gene lost 1 base and the J gene lost 3 bases, with 9 bases spanning the gap. CDR3 DNA sequence: TGTGCCAGCAGCTTAGTTTCGGGGGACACTGAAGCTTTCTTT. It is translated as CASSLVSGDTEAFF. Full variable domain (missing parts from reference TRBV7-9 and TRBJ1-1): DTGVSQNPRHKITKRGQNVTFRCDPISEHNRLYWYRQTLGQGPEFLTYFQNEAQLEKSRLLSDRFSAERPKGSFSTLEIQRTEQGDSAMYLCASSLVSGDTEAFFGQGTRLTVV.

The chain joins TRBV5-4 to TRBJ2-7; 7 nucleotides match TRBD1. V lost 3 bases and J lost 7; bases outside the gene matches: 7. This CDR3 spans 13 amino acids. The V gene's germline CDR1 is SGHNT and CDR2 YYREEE (reference sequence). The CDR3 DNA reads as TGTGCCAGCAGCTCGACAGGGCCGGGGGAGCAGTACTTC. Protein sequence: CASSSTGPGEQYF. Combining the CDR3 with reference TRBV5-4 and TRBJ2-7 gives the whole variable domain ETGVTQSPTHLIKTRGQQVTLRCSSQSGHNTVSWYQQALGQGPQFIFQYYREEENGRGNFPPRFSGLQFPNYSSELNVNALELDDSALYLCASSSTGPGEQYFGPGTRLTVT.

The J gene is TRBJ2-5, the V gene TRBV10-1; TRBD2 matches at 7 bases. The CDR3 is made up of 13 amino acids. Unmatched junction bases numbered 9, after V lost 5 bases and J lost 9 bases. The germline V gene has CDR1 WNHNN and CDR2 SYGVQD (reference sequence). The CDR3 loop reads CASSQSGVGSQYF. As DNA, the CDR3 is TGCGCCAGCAGTCAAAGCGGGGTAGGGTCCCAGTACTTC.

The genes are TRBV29-1 and TRBJ1-1; D not certain. This CDR3 spans 13 amino acids. Germline lookup yields CDR1 SQVTM and CDR2 ANQGSEA. With 3 bases removed from V and 1 base from J, the gap between germline ends came to 9 bases. The CDR3 coding sequence is TGCAGCGTTGACCCCAGTGGGAACACTGAAGCTTTCTTT. This gives the protein CSVDPSGNTEAFF.

This chain joins TRBV14 and TRBJ1-1; no definite D call. Per germline, CDR1 SGHDN and CDR2 FVKESK. Between the trimmed V and J ends, which lost 6 bases and 2 bases, there was a span of 4 bases. CDR3 length: 11 residues. The chain's CDR3 is CASSPNTEAFF. The CDR3 bases are TGTGCCAGCAGTCCAAACACTGAAGCTTTCTTT. Full variable domain (rest looked up from reference TRBV14 and TRBJ1-1): EAGVTQFPSHSVIEKGQTVTLRCDPISGHDNLYWYRRVMGKEIKFLLHFVKESKQDESGMPNNRFLAERTGGTYSTLKVQPAELEDSGVYFCASSPNTEAFFGQGTRLTVV.

This clone was picked up one time. The chain recombines TRBV5-8 with TRBJ2-7; TRBD1 matches at 8 bases. Germline assignment: CDR1 SGHTS and CDR2 YDEGEE. The junction had 5 bases not matched to a gene; V was cut back by 0 bases and J by 3 bases. This CDR3 has 15 amino acids. The DNA for the CDR3 is TGTGCCAGCAGCTTGGACAGGGGGTTCGACTACGAGCAGTACTTC. Translation: CASSLDRGFDYEQYF.

This clone was observed a few times. The gene calls are TRBV10-1 and TRBJ2-7; D remains unclear. This CDR3 is built from 12 residues. V lost 4 bases and J lost 4, with 8 bases in between. Germline V lookup: CDR1 WNHNN, CDR2 SYGVQD (reference sequence). CDR3 sequence reads: CASSVGVYEQYF. The DNA of the CDR3 is TGCGCCAGCAGTGTTGGAGTATACGAGCAGTACTTC.

The rearrangement uses TRBV2 and TRBJ2-7; D is possibly TRBD2 (6 bases). Germline assignment: CDR1 SNHLY and CDR2 FYNNEI. This CDR3 has 14 residues. V gave up 6 bases and J gave up 4 bases, with 16 bases separating them. DNA of the CDR3: TGTGCCAGCAGACCGGGACTCCAAAGGTACGAGCAGTACTTC. It codes for CASRPGLQRYEQYF.

In regard to this clone: One junction end disagrees with the germline gene, perhaps due to a read error. The chain has TRBV19 and TRBJ1-1, with TRBD1 identical over 7 bases. This CDR3 region has 17 residues. Germline V gene data show CDR1 as LNHDA and CDR2 as SQIVND (reference sequence). The CDR3: CASRGLWRGQPNAEAFF. The CDR3 DNA sequence: TGTGCCAGTAGGGGGCTTTGGAGGGGGCAACCGAACGCTGAAGCTTTCTTT. Full variable domain (rest looked up from reference TRBV19 and TRBJ1-1): DGGITQSPKYLFRKEGQNVTLSCEQNLNHDAMYWYRQDPGQGLRLIYYSQIVNDFQKGDIAEGYSVSREKKESFPLTVTSAQKNPTAFYLCASRGLWRGQPNAEAFFGQGTRLTVV.

The chain employs TRBV6-6 and TRBJ1-4, with 7 bases aligning to TRBD1. Germline V CDR1 and CDR2: MNHNY, SVGAGI (reference sequence). This CDR3 region has 16 residues. V lost 2 bases, J lost 8 bases, and 11 bases stayed unmatched. CDR3 loop: CASSYGQGGFGEKLFF. CDR3 bases: TGTGCCAGCAGTTACGGTCAGGGGGGCTTTGGGGAAAAACTGTTTTTT.

This sequence joins TRBV28 and TRBJ2-2, with 10 bases identical to TRBD1. The germline gives CDR1 MDHEN, CDR2 SYDVKM. V shed 3 bases and J 3 bases; nucleotides not matched to a gene: 4. CDR3 size: 16 residues. The CDR3 bases are TGTGCCAGCAGTTTGGGTGACAGGGGGCACACCGGGGAGCTGTTTTTT. Translated: CASSLGDRGHTGELFF.

This clone was observed a few times. The CDR3 region has the DNA TGTGCCAGCAGTGAATCTAGGGGGCGAAGATACGAGCAGTACTTC. Translation: CASSESRGRRYEQYF. This rearrangement joins TRBV25-1 to TRBJ2-7; TRBD1 matches 7 bases. The CDR3 consists of 15 residues. Germline assignment: CDR1 MGHDK and CDR2 SYGVNS. Germline trimming cut 1 base from V and 4 bases from J; bases unmatched to any gene: 7.

The gene calls are TRBV28 and TRBJ2-7; 9 nucleotides line up with TRBD1. V lost 4 bases, J lost 6 bases, and 13 bases stayed unmatched. In germline, CDR1 is MDHEN, CDR2 SYDVKM. This CDR3 is 16 amino acids long. The CDR3 DNA reads TGTGCCAGCAGTTCGACTGGACAGGGGAGGGTGGGCGAGCAGTACTTC. Protein: CASSSTGQGRVGEQYF.

V gene TRBV7-6 combines with J gene TRBJ2-3; 10 bases are a match to TRBD1. V lost 3 bases, J lost 4 bases, and 7 bases stayed unmatched. Germline V gene lookup returns CDR1 SGHVS and CDR2 FNYEAQ. This CDR3 has 16 residues. The CDR3 region has the DNA TGTGCCAGCAGCTTGGCCGGGACAGGGGTGGCAGATACGCAGTATTTT. This encodes CASSLAGTGVADTQYF.

The gene calls are TRBV5-5 and TRBJ1-1, with 7 nucleotides matching TRBD1. This CDR3 is 12 amino acids long. V dropped 4 bases and J dropped 6; count of bases not matched to a gene: 3. Germline CDR1 SGHKS, CDR2 YYEKEE (reference sequence). The CDR3 coding sequence is TGTGCCAGCAGCACAGGGGACCCTGAAGCTTTCTTT. It encodes CASSTGDPEAFF.

This clone was seen a few times. This chain joins TRBV30 and TRBJ1-2, with D perhaps matching TRBD1 (6 bases). This CDR3 is built from 12 residues. V dropped 4 bases and J dropped 7 bases, with 13 bases sitting between them. Germline CDR1 and CDR2: GTSNPN and SVGIG (reference sequence). CDR3 sequence: CAWTGTLIGYTF. For the CDR3, the DNA is TGTGCCTGGACTGGGACATTAATTGGCTACACCTTC.

The J gene is TRBJ1-1, the V gene TRBV2; D ambiguous. CDR1 is SNHLY, CDR2 FYNNEI, per germline. Trimming left V 7 bases short and J 1 base short, with 7 bases between. The CDR3 covers 12 residues. This chain's CDR3 is CASNGRNTEAFF. CDR3 bases: TGTGCCAGCAATGGGAGGAACACTGAAGCTTTCTTT.

The chain is built from TRBV29-1 and TRBJ2-1; 9 bases line up with TRBD2. The CDR3 has 14 residues. The germline CDR1 and CDR2 sequences are SQVTM and ANQGSEA. DNA for the CDR3: TGCAGTTGCCCCCCGGGACTAGCCATCGATGAGCAGTTCTTC. This codes for CSCPPGLAIDEQFF.

The rearrangement joins TRBV5-6 to TRBJ1-1; tentatively, D is TRBD1 (6 bases). Germline V gene sequence: CDR1 SGHDT, CDR2 YYEEEE. The ends were cut back, 2 bases at V and 5 bases at J, with 10 bases in the middle. This CDR3 has 13 amino acids. The DNA of the CDR3 is TGTGCCAGCAGCTTAACAAGGGGGACTGAAGCTTTCTTT. Translating it yields CASSLTRGTEAFF.

V usage is TRBV9 and J usage is TRBJ2-5; 9 nucleotides align to TRBD1. The germline V gene encodes CDR1 SGDLS and CDR2 YYNGEE. This CDR3 has 14 residues. Unmatched junction bases numbered 2, after V lost 0 bases and J lost 5 bases. The CDR3 DNA reads as TGTGCCAGCAGCGTAGGTGACAGGGGGGAGACCCAGTACTTC. Translation gives CASSVGDRGETQYF.

This clone showed up just once. The chain combines TRBV18 with TRBJ2-7; 8 bases are a match to TRBD2. V gave up 4 bases and J gave up 5 bases; unmatched junction bases: 4. There are 13 residues in the CDR3. Germline CDR1 KGHSH, CDR2 LQKENI. CDR3 protein: CASSQGLVDEQYF. The CDR3 coding sequence is TGTGCCAGCTCACAGGGACTAGTCGACGAGCAGTACTTC.

This chain connects TRBV12-5 to TRBJ1-1; D is uncertain. V lost 2 bases and J 5 bases, leaving 15 bases between the germline ends. The CDR3 sequence is 15 residues long. Germline CDR1 is LGHNT and CDR2 is FRNRAP. The CDR3 loop is CASGLTSRRRTEAFF. As DNA, the CDR3 is TGTGCTAGTGGTTTGACTTCCCGGAGGCGGACTGAAGCTTTCTTT.

The gene calls are TRBV4-2 and TRBJ1-2; 7 bases line up with TRBD1. Losses at the gene ends were 4 bases for V and 3 bases for J; bases not matched to a gene: 2. Germline lookup yields CDR1 LGHNA and CDR2 YNFKEQ. This CDR3 has 13 residues. As DNA, the CDR3 is TGTGCCAGCAGCCCCGACAGGGACTATGGCTACACCTTC. Encoded protein: CASSPDRDYGYTF.

In nucleotides, the CDR3 is TGTGCCAGCACCTCCCCTGGGGGGGAGATGGACAAAAACATTCAGTACTTC. This translates into CASTSPGGEMDKNIQYF. The chain recombines TRBV28 with TRBJ2-4; 7 positions match TRBD2. The length of the CDR3 is 17 residues. The germline V gene has CDR1 MDHEN and CDR2 SYDVKM. V lost 7 bases, J lost 3 bases, and 15 bases stayed unmatched.

The genes are TRBV5-1 and TRBJ2-7, with 8 nucleotides matching TRBD1. There are 15 residues in the CDR3. Germline CDR1 is SGHRS and CDR2 is YFSETQ. V gave up 2 bases and J gave up 5 bases; unmatched junction bases: 9. The CDR3 sequence is CASSFMDRVRNEQYF. The CDR3 bases are TGCGCCAGCAGCTTCATGGACAGGGTACGTAACGAGCAGTACTTC.

The CDR3 DNA follows: TGTGCCAGCGCCACCGGGACTAGCGAAGAGACCCAGTACTTC. This gives the protein CASATGTSEETQYF. The chain uses TRBV6-5 and TRBJ2-5; 10 positions match TRBD2. Germline CDR1 MNHEY, CDR2 SVGAGI. With V trimmed by 8 bases and J by 3 bases, 6 bases remained unmatched. This CDR3 is built from 14 residues.

The chain links TRBV10-1 to TRBJ2-3; D gene ambiguous. Germline lookup yields CDR1 WNHNN and CDR2 SYGVQD (reference sequence). The V gene lost 6 bases and the J gene lost 6 bases, with 13 bases spanning the gap. This CDR3 has 13 amino acids. The CDR3 DNA is TGCGCCAGCAGCCCCCGGGTCGACGATACGCAGTATTTT. This gives the protein CASSPRVDDTQYF.